The 13 T cell receptor beta chains in this list originate from one sample, sequenced in a study of T cell responses to AZD1222 COVID-19 vaccine. Libraries were prepared by immunoSEQ multiplex PCR; TCRdb keeps only in-frame clonotypes and omits some of them. The top ten hold roughly 10% of the sample, which has some 180,000 clones, roughly 92% seen once. The input for sequencing was peripheral blood, taken on day 0 of AZD1222 vaccination. These receptors all stem from an adult in good health.

The chain has TRBV10-1 and TRBJ1-5; tentatively, D is TRBD1 (5 bases). The CDR3 sequence is 13 residues long. The germline CDR1 and CDR2 sequences are WNHNN and SYGVQD (reference sequence). V dropped 4 bases and J dropped 3 bases, with 7 bases sitting between them. This CDR3 reads CASSAGINQPQHF. The CDR3 DNA follows: TGCGCCAGCAGTGCAGGGATCAATCAGCCCCAGCATTTT.

The chain employs TRBV7-2 and TRBJ1-1, with TRBD1 identical over 8 bases. The CDR3 is made up of 16 amino acids. V gave up 3 bases and J gave up 6 bases; unmatched junction bases: 12. Germline V gene lookup returns CDR1 SGHTA and CDR2 FQGNSA. CDR3 DNA: TGTGCCAGCAGCTTTTTAGGACAGGGCCTCTCGGCTGAAGCTTTCTTT. Translation: CASSFLGQGLSAEAFF.

The rearrangement links TRBV7-3 to TRBJ1-3; D remains ambiguous. Trimming removed 2 bases at V and 0 bases at J, with 8 bases between. This CDR3 has 15 residues. Looked up from germline, CDR1 is SGHTA and CDR2 is FQGTGA. The chain's CDR3 is CASSLSASSGNTIYF. The CDR3, as DNA: TGTGCCAGCAGCTTATCTGCGAGCTCTGGAAACACCATATATTTT.

The chain links TRBV9 to TRBJ1-1, with D unresolved. Looked up from germline, CDR1 is SGDLS and CDR2 is YYNGEE. Trimming cost V 0 bases and J 1 base, with 10 bases left between them. The CDR3 loop spans 15 amino acids. Written as DNA, the CDR3 is TGTGCCAGCAGCGTAGACCCCCTAGCGAACACTGAAGCTTTCTTT. It specifies CASSVDPLANTEAFF.

V and J are TRBV27 and TRBJ1-4; D is unclear. Germline V gene lookup returns CDR1 MNHEY and CDR2 SMNVEV (reference sequence). CDR3 size: 15 residues. Between the trimmed V and J ends, which lost 1 base and 4 bases, there was a span of 10 bases. CDR3 nucleotide sequence: TGTGCCAGCAGTTTATACGGGGAGGATAATGAAAAACTGTTTTTT. This translates into CASSLYGEDNEKLFF.

The chain uses TRBV19 and TRBJ1-6; 7 bases match TRBD1. The germline V gene has CDR1 LNHDA and CDR2 SQIVND (reference sequence). V was pared by 3 bases and J by 7 bases, with 6 bases of the junction left unmatched. The CDR3 loop spans 15 amino acids. The CDR3 protein is CASSINRQGNSPLHF. CDR3 coding DNA: TGTGCCAGTAGTATCAATCGACAGGGAAATTCACCCCTCCACTTT.

The chain has TRBV7-9 and TRBJ1-3, with D uncertain. The CDR3 loop spans 13 amino acids. V was pared by 5 bases and J by 0 bases, with 5 bases between. Looked up from germline, CDR1 is SEHNR and CDR2 is FQNEAQ (reference sequence). This chain's CDR3 is CASSPFSGNTIYF. The CDR3 bases are TGTGCCAGCAGCCCGTTCTCTGGAAACACCATATATTTT.

This rearrangement joins TRBV6-5 to TRBJ1-5; unclear D gene. The germline V gene has CDR1 MNHEY and CDR2 SVGAGI. The CDR3 contains 14 residues. Trimming stripped 10 bases from V and 0 bases from J, with 13 bases between. CDR3 nucleotides: TGTGCCACCGCCCCGATATATAGCAATCAGCCCCAGCATTTT. Protein sequence: CATAPIYSNQPQHF.

The J gene is TRBJ1-6, the V gene TRBV10-1; D is unresolved. The germline CDR1 and CDR2 sequences are WNHNN and SYGVQD (reference sequence). V was cut by 10 bases and J by 11 bases, with 21 bases left in between. This CDR3 has 14 amino acids. CDR3 nucleotide sequence: TGCGCCACCTCTACCGGGGATTCGGGTACACCCCTCCACTTT. The encoded protein is CATSTGDSGTPLHF.

The CDR3 DNA follows: TGTGCCAGCAGAGAGGCGGGGACCGAGAGCTACACCTTC. As protein: CASREAGTESYTF. The chain is built from TRBV5-5 and TRBJ1-2, with a tentative D call TRBD1 (5 bases). V was pared by 5 bases and J by 9 bases, with 17 bases between. The CDR3 is made up of 13 amino acids. Germline V lookup: CDR1 SGHKS, CDR2 YYEKEE (reference sequence). Filled out from reference TRBV5-5 and TRBJ1-2, the complete variable domain reads DAGVTQSPTHLIKTRGQQVTLRCSPISGHKSVSWYQQVLGQGPQFIFQYYEKEERGRGNFPDRFSARQFPNYSSELNVNALLLGDSALYLCASREAGTESYTFGSGTRLTVV.

This sequence joins TRBV5-1 and TRBJ2-5; 15 nucleotides line up with TRBD2. CDR3 size: 16 residues. Trimming cost V 4 bases and J 4 bases; bases outside gene matches: 5. Germline V gives CDR1 SGHRS, CDR2 YFSETQ. The CDR3 DNA follows: TGCGCCAGCAGCCCGGGACTAGCGGGAGGACGAGAGACCCAGTACTTC. This codes for CASSPGLAGGRETQYF.

The chain couples TRBV5-4 to TRBJ1-1; TRBD1 is a possible D gene (5 bases). CDR1 and CDR2 from the germline V gene are SGHNT and YYREEE (reference sequence). This CDR3 has 15 amino acids. V lost 4 bases and J 0 bases, leaving 13 bases between the germline ends. CDR3 protein: CASSVGGAMNTEAFF. The CDR3 DNA follows: TGTGCCAGCAGCGTGGGTGGGGCCATGAACACTGAAGCTTTCTTT.

As for this clone: This sample also contains other DNA sequences that code for the same CDR3. The rearrangement links TRBV5-1 to TRBJ1-5; TRBD1 matches at 8 bases. V was pared by 0 bases and J by 2 bases, with 1 base of the junction left unmatched. CDR3 length: 15 amino acids. Germline-derived CDR1 and CDR2 are SGHRS and YFSETQ. This CDR3 is CASSLGGQGNQPQHF. The DNA of the CDR3 is TGCGCCAGCAGCTTGGGGGGACAGGGCAATCAGCCCCAGCATTTT.